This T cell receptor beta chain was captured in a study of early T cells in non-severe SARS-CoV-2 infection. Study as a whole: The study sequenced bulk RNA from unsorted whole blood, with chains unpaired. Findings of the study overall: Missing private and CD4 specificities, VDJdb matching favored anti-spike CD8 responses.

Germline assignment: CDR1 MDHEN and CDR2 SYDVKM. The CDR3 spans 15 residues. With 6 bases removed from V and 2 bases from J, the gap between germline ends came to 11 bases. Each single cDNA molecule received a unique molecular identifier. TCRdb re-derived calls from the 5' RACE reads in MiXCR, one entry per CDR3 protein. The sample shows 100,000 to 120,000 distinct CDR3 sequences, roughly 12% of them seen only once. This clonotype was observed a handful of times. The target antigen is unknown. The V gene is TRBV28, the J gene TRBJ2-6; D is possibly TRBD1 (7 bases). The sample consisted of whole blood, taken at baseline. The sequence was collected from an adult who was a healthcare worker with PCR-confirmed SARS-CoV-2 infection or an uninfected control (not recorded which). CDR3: CASRGGGTGANVLTF. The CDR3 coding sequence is TGTGCCAGCAGAGGAGGGGGCACTGGGGCCAACGTCCTGACTTTC.